These 23 T cell receptor beta chains share one sample of origin, sequenced in a study of T cell repertoires in cytomegalovirus infection. TCRdb itself ran the reads through MiXCR, one entry per CDR3 protein. The table lists about 210,000 distinct CDR3 sequences, around 6.2% of them singletons. Sequences were obtained from PBMCs. Receptors originate from a human donor in good health (CMV status not recorded). Some clones in this sample may be carry-over from other donors' samples.

This clonotype was found many times. The rearrangement uses TRBV5-1 and TRBJ2-4, with 8 nucleotides matching TRBD1. The CDR3 consists of 14 residues. V dropped 3 bases and J dropped 6; count of bases not matched to a gene: 5. Germline CDR1 and CDR2: SGHRS and YFSETQ. CDR3 coding DNA: TGCGCCAGCAGCTCCGGACAGGGACGAAACATTCAGTACTTC. It yields the protein CASSSGQGRNIQYF.

This clonotype was observed many times. J is TRBJ1-5 and V is TRBV20-1, with no clear D. Germline V gene data show CDR1 as DFQATT and CDR2 as SNEGSKA (reference sequence). V lost 0 bases and J 0 bases, leaving 9 bases between the germline ends. This CDR3 contains 15 residues. The CDR3 spells CSARDRRYSNQPQHF. The CDR3 DNA reads as TGCAGTGCTAGAGATCGCAGATATAGCAATCAGCCCCAGCATTTT.

The sample holds many counts of this clonotype. Written as DNA, the CDR3 is TGTGCCAGCAGCTCCCGAACGACGGCCCTGAACACTGAAGCTTTCTTT. It encodes CASSSRTTALNTEAFF. The chain recombines TRBV7-6 with TRBJ1-1; D is uncertain. CDR3 size: 16 residues. The germline gives CDR1 SGHVS, CDR2 FNYEAQ. V lost 4 bases to trimming and J lost 0 bases, with 15 bases between them. The variable domain in full, with the rest retrieved from reference TRBV7-6 and TRBJ1-1, is GAGVSQSPRYKVTKRGQDVALRCDPISGHVSLYWYRQALGQGPEFLTYFNYEAQQDKSGLPNDRFSAERPEGSISTLTIQRTEQRDSAMYRCASSSRTTALNTEAFFGQGTRLTVV.

This clonotype occurred a few times. J is TRBJ2-3 and V is TRBV20-1; 9 bases match TRBD2. Germline-derived CDR1 and CDR2 are DFQATT and SNEGSKA (reference sequence). V dropped 2 bases and J dropped 4; count of bases not matched to a gene: 13. This CDR3 comprises 17 residues. The CDR3 loop is CSARQPAGGGTADTQYF. In DNA, the CDR3 is TGCAGTGCTAGACAACCTGCGGGGGGGGGCACGGCAGATACGCAGTATTTT.

This clonotype has more than one count but fewer than ten. J is TRBJ1-1 and V is TRBV28; a possible D gene is TRBD1 (6 bases). Trimming removed 6 bases from V and 1 base from J, with 9 bases in between. The CDR3 spans 13 residues. CDR1 is MDHEN and CDR2 is SYDVKM in the germline V gene. For the CDR3, the DNA is TGTGCCAGCAGAGACAGGCAGAACACTGAAGCTTTCTTT. It translates to CASRDRQNTEAFF.

The J gene is TRBJ2-1, the V gene TRBV29-1; D is uncertain. V lost 1 base to trimming and J lost 7 bases, with 14 bases between them. Germline V CDR1 and CDR2: SQVTM, ANQGSEA. The CDR3 consists of 14 residues. The CDR3 DNA follows: TGCAGCGTTGAAGCGTCCGGGCATAGGAATGAGCAGTTCTTC. Translated: CSVEASGHRNEQFF.

This clonotype appeared many times. The gene calls are TRBV6-5 and TRBJ2-7, with D tentatively TRBD2 (5 bases). Between the trimmed V and J ends, which lost 7 bases and 6 bases, there was a span of 19 bases. The length of the CDR3 is 14 residues. Per germline, CDR1 MNHEY and CDR2 SVGAGI. CDR3 sequence reads: CASTRAGVAGEQYF. CDR3 in DNA: TGTGCCAGCACAAGGGCGGGTGTGGCAGGCGAGCAGTACTTC.

Many counts were recorded for this clonotype. V and J are TRBV20-1 and TRBJ1-1; D unresolved. This CDR3 is 13 amino acids long. Trimming removed 2 bases from V and 1 base from J, with 8 bases in between. Germline V gene lookup returns CDR1 DFQATT and CDR2 SNEGSKA (reference sequence). Here the CDR3 reads CSARPRTNTEAFF. The DNA for the CDR3 is TGCAGTGCTAGACCCCGGACGAACACTGAAGCTTTCTTT.

This clonotype was seen ten or more times. The gene calls are TRBV9 and TRBJ2-7, with D unresolved. This CDR3 contains 12 residues. In germline, CDR1 is SGDLS, CDR2 YYNGEE. Between the trimmed V and J ends, which lost 1 base and 5 bases, there was a span of 7 bases. CDR3 DNA sequence: TGTGCCAGCAGCGTATTAATCCACGAGCAGTACTTC. It is translated as CASSVLIHEQYF.

The chain couples TRBV15 to TRBJ1-2, with D perhaps matching TRBD1 (5 bases). Between the trimmed V and J ends, which lost 0 bases and 1 base, there was a span of 15 bases. The CDR3 runs 17 residues. CDR1 is LNHNV and CDR2 is YYDKDF in the germline V gene (reference sequence). For the CDR3, the DNA is TGTGCCACCAGCAGAGATCCGGCGGCGGGGGTTAACTATGGCTACACCTTC. Its translation: CATSRDPAAGVNYGYTF.

In its sample, this clonotype was seen many times. The V call is TRBV9, the J call TRBJ2-3; the D is unclear. Germline CDR1 reads SGDLS; CDR2 reads YYNGEE. V was trimmed by 5 bases and J by 5 bases, leaving 9 bases between them. CDR3 length: 12 residues. CDR3 DNA sequence: TGTGCCAGCAGGGGTATAGAAGATACGCAGTATTTT. This encodes CASRGIEDTQYF. Full variable domain (rest looked up from reference TRBV9 and TRBJ2-3): DSGVTQTPKHLITATGQRVTLRCSPRSGDLSVYWYQQSLDQGLQFLIQYYNGEERAKGNILERFSAQQFPDLHSELNLSSLELGDSALYFCASRGIEDTQYFGPGTRLTVL.

This clonotype was detected ten times or more. This chain joins TRBV7-2 and TRBJ1-1; D unresolved. Germline V gene sequence: CDR1 SGHTA, CDR2 FQGNSA. The CDR3 sequence is 11 residues long. Trimming removed 5 bases from V and 12 bases from J, with 13 bases in between. CDR3 region: CASSIEEVTFF. The CDR3 DNA reads TGTGCCAGCAGCATCGAGGAGGTGACTTTCTTT.

This clonotype appeared many times. The CDR3 spells CASSSHRDRKSLTPLHF. In nucleotides, the CDR3 is TGTGCCAGCAGCTCACACCGGGACAGGAAAAGCCTTACACCCCTCCACTTT. This chain uses TRBV11-3 with TRBJ1-6; TRBD1 aligns across 8 bases. The CDR3 spans 17 residues. Losses at the gene ends were 4 bases for V and 11 bases for J; bases not matched to a gene: 16. The germline CDR1 and CDR2 sequences are SGHNT and YENEEA.

About this clonotype: Just one base apart from a much larger clone, this may be a read error. In this CDR3 the conserved last residue, phenylalanine or tryptophan, is missing, so a read error is likely. The chain carries TRBV20-1 and TRBJ1-1, with a possible D match to TRBD1 (5 bases). Looked up from germline, CDR1 is DFQATT and CDR2 is SNEGSKA (reference sequence). The CDR3 sequence is 12 residues long. V dropped 8 bases and J dropped 6 bases, with 16 bases sitting between them. The CDR3 spells CSLWTRPAEAFI. The DNA of the CDR3 is TGCAGTCTATGGACACGTCCCGCTGAAGCTTTCATT.

This clonotype was seen a handful of times. This chain links TRBV20-1 with TRBJ2-1; D is perhaps TRBD2 (5 bases). Looked up from germline, CDR1 is DFQATT and CDR2 is SNEGSKA (reference sequence). V lost 2 bases and J lost 0, with 11 bases in between. This CDR3 has 15 amino acids. As DNA, the CDR3 is TGCAGTGCTAGACAGGACTTGAACTCCTACAATGAGCAGTTCTTC. Its protein is CSARQDLNSYNEQFF.

This clonotype was counted many times. The chain carries TRBV20-1 and TRBJ1-4, with TRBD1 matching over 10 bases. After removal of 0 bases from V and 6 bases from J, the junction contained 4 bases not matched to a gene. The CDR3 contains 15 residues. Germline values: CDR1 DFQATT, CDR2 SNEGSKA (reference sequence). The CDR3 nucleotides are TGCAGTGCTAGAGATCGGGGGACAGGGGATGAAAAACTGTTTTTT. Translating gives CSARDRGTGDEKLFF.

In this sample, this clonotype turned up many times. The chain employs TRBV11-2 and TRBJ1-1, with D perhaps TRBD1 (5 bases). Germline lookup yields CDR1 SGHAT and CDR2 FQNNGV. The CDR3 contains 15 residues. The V end was cut by 1 base, the J end by 3 bases, with 12 bases between. This CDR3 reads CASSLGQSLDTEAFF. The CDR3 DNA is TGTGCCAGCAGCTTAGGACAGAGTCTTGACACTGAAGCTTTCTTT.

There are many counts of this clonotype. The rearrangement uses TRBV12-3 or TRBV12-4 and TRBJ1-5, with 7 bases fitting TRBD1. This CDR3 is 15 amino acids long. The V gene end was trimmed by 6 bases and the J gene end by 0 bases; junction bases not matched to a gene: 5. In DNA, the CDR3 is TGTGCCAGCAGAGCCGGGACAGATAGCAATCAGCCCCAGCATTTT. Its protein is CASRAGTDSNQPQHF.

The table lists this clonotype with many counts. V and J are TRBV7-9 and TRBJ2-7; a weak D match, TRBD1 (7 bases). CDR1 and CDR2 (germline): SEHNR, FQNEAQ (reference sequence). The V gene lost 4 bases and the J gene lost 2 bases, with 24 bases spanning the gap. The length of the CDR3 is 18 residues. CDR3 DNA: TGTGCCAGCAGCTCAGGAGGGCAAGGGGCAGGGGGAACCTACGAGCAGTACTTC. It encodes CASSSGGQGAGGTYEQYF.

This chain uses TRBV27 with TRBJ2-7, with 8 bases fitting TRBD1. Germline V gene data show CDR1 as MNHEY and CDR2 as SMNVEV (reference sequence). V lost 8 bases and J lost 2; bases outside the gene matches: 11. There are 15 residues in the CDR3. CDR3 protein: CASARTGTGTYEQYF. As DNA, the CDR3 is TGTGCCAGCGCGAGGACCGGGACAGGTACCTACGAGCAGTACTTC.

This clonotype came up many times. The chain combines TRBV2 with TRBJ1-2; D gene ambiguous. CDR3 size: 13 residues. Trimming took 7 bases from V and 8 from J, leaving 17 bases between them. Germline CDR1 reads SNHLY; CDR2 reads FYNNEI. CDR3: CASIPEDPAGYTF. DNA of the CDR3: TGTGCCAGCATCCCCGAGGACCCGGCGGGCTACACCTTC.

There are many counts of this clonotype. The chain carries TRBV4-3 and TRBJ1-2; 9 bases are a match to TRBD1. CDR3 length: 15 amino acids. Germline V gene sequence: CDR1 LGHNA, CDR2 YSLEER. Trimming removed 4 bases from V and 6 bases from J; junction bases left unmatched: 9. The CDR3: CASSLRTGEQNGYTF. The CDR3 nucleotides are TGCGCCAGCAGCCTACGGACAGGGGAACAGAATGGCTACACCTTC.

This clonotype was found many times. The chain combines TRBV28 with TRBJ2-4; 9 nucleotides match TRBD2. Trimming at V came to 8 bases and at J to 5 bases, leaving 10 bases not matched to a gene. Germline V lookup: CDR1 MDHEN, CDR2 SYDVKM. This CDR3 is built from 15 residues. CDR3 in amino acids: CASRPASGDQNIQYF. The CDR3 DNA sequence: TGTGCCAGCCGCCCGGCTAGCGGGGACCAAAACATTCAGTACTTC.